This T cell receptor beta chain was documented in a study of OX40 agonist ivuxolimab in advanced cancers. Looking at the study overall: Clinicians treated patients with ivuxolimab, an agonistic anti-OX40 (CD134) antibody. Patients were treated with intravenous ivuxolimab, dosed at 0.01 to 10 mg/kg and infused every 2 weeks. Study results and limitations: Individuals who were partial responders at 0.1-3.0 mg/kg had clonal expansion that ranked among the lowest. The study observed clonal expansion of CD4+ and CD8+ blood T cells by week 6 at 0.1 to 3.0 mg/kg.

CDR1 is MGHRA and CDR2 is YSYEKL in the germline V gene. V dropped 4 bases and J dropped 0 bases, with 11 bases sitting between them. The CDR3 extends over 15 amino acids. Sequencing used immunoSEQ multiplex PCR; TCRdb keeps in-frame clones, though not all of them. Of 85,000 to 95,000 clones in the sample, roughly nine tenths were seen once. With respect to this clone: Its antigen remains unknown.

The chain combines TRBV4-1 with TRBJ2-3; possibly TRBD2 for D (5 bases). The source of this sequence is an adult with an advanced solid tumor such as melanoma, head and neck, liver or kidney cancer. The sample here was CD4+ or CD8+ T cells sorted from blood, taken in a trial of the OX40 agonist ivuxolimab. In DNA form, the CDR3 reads TGCGCCAGCAGCCCAGGAGGTACTAGCACAGATACGCAGTATTTT. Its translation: CASSPGGTSTDTQYF.